These 7 T cell receptor beta chains originate from one sample sequenced in a study of CD8 T cells in ankylosing spondylitis. TCRdb analysed the 5' RACE reads with MiXCR anew, one entry per CDR3 protein. The table includes around 450,000 distinct CDR3 sequences, 20% to 30% detected once. Notes on the study in general: What seemed typical of ankylosing spondylitis blood was a TCR beta motif built from 8 or 9 highly homologous variants.

Their target antigens are unknown. The specimen sequenced was blood, either unsorted or a sorted T cell fraction (not recorded which). The receptors were sampled from a male donor with ankylosing spondylitis.

This clonotype has a single count. The V call is TRBV2, the J call TRBJ1-6, with 7 nucleotides matching TRBD1. The germline gives CDR1 SNHLY, CDR2 FYNNEI. CDR3 size: 15 residues. The junction had 2 bases not matched to a gene; V was cut back by 4 bases and J by 2 bases. This chain's CDR3 is CASSGGTAYNSPLHF. The CDR3 DNA sequence: TGTGCCAGCAGTGGAGGGACAGCCTATAATTCACCCCTCCACTTT. Combining the CDR3 with reference TRBV2 and TRBJ1-6 gives the whole variable domain EPEVTQTPSHQVTQMGQEVILRCVPISNHLYFYWYRQILGQKVEFLVSFYNNEISEKSEIFDDQFSVERPDGSNFTLKIRSTKLEDSAMYFCASSGGTAYNSPLHFGNGTRLTVT.

This rearrangement joins TRBV20-1 to TRBJ2-1; 7 nucleotides agree with TRBD1. V lost 0 bases and J lost 4; bases outside the gene matches: 6. This CDR3 comprises 15 residues. The germline CDR1 and CDR2 sequences are DFQATT and SNEGSKA (reference sequence). The CDR3 DNA reads TGCAGTGCTAGAGATGGGGACAGAATATACAATGAGCAGTTCTTC. Encoded protein: CSARDGDRIYNEQFF.

To note about this clonotype: The junction does not match germline at one end; this may be a read error. The rearrangement links TRBV5-3 to TRBJ1-5; 7 bases fit TRBD1. TRBV5-3 carries the ORF label, with uncertain function. This CDR3 is 16 amino acids long. The CDR3 loop reads CASSLVSGGSNQPQHF. In DNA form, the CDR3 reads TGTGCCAGCAGCTTGGTGTCAGGGGGTAGCAATCAGCCCCAGCATTTT.

The chain links TRBV18 to TRBJ1-1; D is possibly TRBD1 (5 bases). The CDR3 has 15 amino acids. Germline lookup yields CDR1 KGHSH and CDR2 LQKENI. V dropped 4 bases and J dropped 4 bases, with 16 bases sitting between them. The CDR3 region is CASSQNKGRGTEAFF. DNA of the CDR3: TGTGCCAGCTCACAAAATAAGGGGCGAGGCACTGAAGCTTTCTTT.

The chain combines TRBV5-1 with TRBJ2-7; a weak D match, TRBD2 (5 bases). This CDR3 is built from 15 residues. Germline CDR1 is SGHRS and CDR2 is YFSETQ. The germline V and J ends were trimmed by 2 bases and 4 bases, with 16 bases remaining between them. The CDR3 nucleotides are TGCGCCAGCAGCTTAATCTCCGGGATAGAGTACGAGCAGTACTTC. This sequence encodes CASSLISGIEYEQYF.

The chain carries TRBV6-1 and TRBJ1-5; weak D call: TRBD1 (5 bases). The CDR3 consists of 14 residues. The germline V gene encodes CDR1 MNHNS and CDR2 SASEGT. The germline V and J ends were trimmed by 3 bases and 5 bases, with 11 bases remaining between them. The CDR3 spells CASSEVGGDQPQHF. The CDR3 DNA is TGTGCCAGCAGTGAGGTTGGGGGGGATCAGCCCCAGCATTTT.

The sample holds a few counts of this clonotype. V and J are TRBV7-2 and TRBJ2-1, with a tentative D call TRBD1 (5 bases). This CDR3 has 14 residues. The ends were cut back, 0 bases at V and 9 bases at J, with 12 bases in the middle. Looked up from germline, CDR1 is SGHTA and CDR2 is FQGNSA. The CDR3 sequence is CASSLAADQGEQFF. CDR3 sequence (DNA): TGTGCCAGCAGCTTAGCTGCGGACCAGGGTGAGCAGTTCTTC. The complete variable domain, with remaining parts taken from reference TRBV7-2 and TRBJ2-1, reads GAGVSQSPSNKVTEKGKDVELRCDPISGHTALYWYRQSLGQGLEFLIYFQGNSAPDKSGLPSDRFSAERTGGSVSTLTIQRTQQEDSAVYLCASSLAADQGEQFFGPGTRLTVL.